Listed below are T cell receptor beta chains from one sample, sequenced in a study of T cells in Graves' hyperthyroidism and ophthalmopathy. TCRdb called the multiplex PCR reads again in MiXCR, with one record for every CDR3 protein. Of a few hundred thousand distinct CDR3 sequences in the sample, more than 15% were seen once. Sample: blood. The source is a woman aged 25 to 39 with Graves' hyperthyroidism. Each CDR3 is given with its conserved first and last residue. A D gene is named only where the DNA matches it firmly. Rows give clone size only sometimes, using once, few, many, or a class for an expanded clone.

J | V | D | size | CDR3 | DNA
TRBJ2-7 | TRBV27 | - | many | CASSPGTSPSYEQYF | TGTGCCAGCAGCCCTGGGACCAGTCCCTCCTACGAGCAGTACTTC
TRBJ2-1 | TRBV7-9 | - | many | CASSSSGGRYNEQFF | TGTGCCAGCAGCTCAAGCGGAGGGCGTTACAATGAGCAGTTCTTC
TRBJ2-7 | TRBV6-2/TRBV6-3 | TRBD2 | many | CASSKLRLAGGPGEQYF | TGTGCCAGCAGTAAACTCCGACTAGCGGGAGGGCCAGGCGAGCAGTACTTC
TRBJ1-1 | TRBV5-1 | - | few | CASSLVVRNTEAFF | TGCGCCAGCAGCCTGGTAGTCAGGAACACTGAAGCTTTCTTT
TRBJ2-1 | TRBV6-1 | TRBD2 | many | CATYSGTSSYNEQFF | TGTGCCACCTACAGCGGGACCAGCTCCTACAATGAGCAGTTCTTC
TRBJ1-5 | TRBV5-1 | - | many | CASSLDSSRNQPQHF | TGCGCCAGCAGCTTGGACAGCTCGCGCAATCAGCCCCAGCATTTT
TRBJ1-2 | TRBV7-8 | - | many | CASSLRGNYGYTF | TGTGCCAGCAGCTTAAGGGGAAACTATGGCTACACCTTC
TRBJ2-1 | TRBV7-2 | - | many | CASSLAFRYPNEQFF | TGTGCCAGCAGCTTAGCTTTTAGGTATCCCAATGAGCAGTTCTTC
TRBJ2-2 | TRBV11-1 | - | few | CASSPLGAGDSGELFF | TGTGCCAGCAGCCCCCTCGGGGCAGGGGATTCCGGGGAGCTGTTTTTT
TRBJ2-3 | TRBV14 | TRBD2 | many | CASSQGLAGTDTDTQYF | TGTGCCAGCAGCCAAGGACTAGCGGGGACCGACACAGATACGCAGTATTTT
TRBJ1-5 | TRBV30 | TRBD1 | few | CAWSVPTGGSQPQHF | TGTGCCTGGAGTGTACCTACAGGGGGAAGCCAGCCCCAGCATTTT
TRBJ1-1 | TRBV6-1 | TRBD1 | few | CASSGAGGIDTEAFF | TGTGCCAGTTCGGGAGCAGGGGGGATCGACACTGAAGCTTTCTTT
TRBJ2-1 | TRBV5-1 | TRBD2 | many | CASSLGLAGPFYNEQFF | TGCGCCAGCAGCTTGGGACTAGCGGGACCCTTTTACAATGAGCAGTTCTTC
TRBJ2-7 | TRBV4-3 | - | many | CASSQDRTDSSYEQYF | TGCGCCAGCAGCCAAGATAGGACAGATAGCTCCTACGAGCAGTACTTC
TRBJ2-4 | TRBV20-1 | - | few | CSAPREYRNIQYF | TGCAGTGCTCCGAGGGAATATAGAAACATTCAGTACTTC
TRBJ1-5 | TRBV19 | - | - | CASSGGVLEGNQPQHF | TGTGCCAGTAGTGGAGGGGTTCTTGAAGGCAATCAGCCCCAGCATTTT
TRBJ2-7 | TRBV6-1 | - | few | CASSGAGTERNEQYF | TGTGCCAGCAGTGGCGCGGGGACAGAGAGGAACGAGCAGTACTTC
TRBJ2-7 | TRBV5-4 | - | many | CASSLDRADEQYF | TGTGCCAGCAGCTTGGACAGGGCGGACGAGCAGTACTTC
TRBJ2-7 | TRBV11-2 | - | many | CASSRGVREQYF | TGTGCCAGCAGCCGAGGGGTAAGGGAGCAGTACTTC
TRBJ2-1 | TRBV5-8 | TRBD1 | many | CASSLVEDRGLYNEQFF | TGTGCCAGCAGCTTGGTGGAAGACAGGGGGCTCTACAATGAGCAGTTCTTC
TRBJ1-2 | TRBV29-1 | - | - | CSVDERGLYGYTF | TGCAGCGTTGATGAACGGGGGCTCTATGGCTACACCTTC
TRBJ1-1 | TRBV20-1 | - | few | CSAREDGDTEAFF | TGCAGTGCTAGAGAGGACGGCGACACTGAAGCTTTCTTT
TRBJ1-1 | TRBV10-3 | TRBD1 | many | CAMRRTGVTEAFF | TGTGCCATGAGACGGACAGGGGTCACTGAAGCTTTCTTT
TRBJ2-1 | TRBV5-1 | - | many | CASSYRVGGYNEQFF | TGCGCCAGCAGCTACCGTGTGGGAGGCTACAATGAGCAGTTCTTC
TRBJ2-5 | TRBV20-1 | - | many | CSARVAEVQETQYF | TGCAGTGCTAGAGTAGCGGAGGTCCAAGAGACCCAGTACTTC
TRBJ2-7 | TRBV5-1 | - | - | CASSLGLQSPGRAYEQYF | TGCGCCAGCAGCTTGGGACTACAATCACCGGGACGGGCCTACGAGCAGTACTTC
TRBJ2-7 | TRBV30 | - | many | CAWSVGLAFSYEQYF | TGTGCCTGGAGTGTAGGGCTAGCGTTCTCCTACGAGCAGTACTTC
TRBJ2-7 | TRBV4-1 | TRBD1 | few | CASSQPGTGGYEQYF | TGCGCCAGCAGCCAACCCGGGACAGGGGGCTACGAGCAGTACTTC
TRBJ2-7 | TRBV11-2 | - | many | CASSPDRYYEQYF | TGTGCCAGCAGCCCGGACCGCTACTACGAGCAGTACTTC
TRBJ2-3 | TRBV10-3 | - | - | CASSEYTDTQYF | TGTGCCTCCTCAGAATACACAGATACGCAGTATTTT
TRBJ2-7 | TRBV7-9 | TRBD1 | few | CASSPRTGKEQQYF | TGTGCCAGCAGCCCTCGGACAGGGAAGGAGCAGCAGTACTTC
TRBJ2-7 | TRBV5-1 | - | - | CASSLVARTSSYEQYF | TGCGCCAGCAGCTTGGTGGCCCGAACAAGCTCCTACGAGCAGTACTTC
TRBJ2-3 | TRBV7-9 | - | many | CASSLALRLDTQYF | TGTGCCAGCAGCTTAGCGCTTCGCCTAGATACGCAGTATTTT
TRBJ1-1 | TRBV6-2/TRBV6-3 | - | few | CASKDPSTEAFF | TGTGCCAGCAAGGACCCGAGCACCGAAGCTTTCTTT
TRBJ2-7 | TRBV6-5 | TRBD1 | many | CASSYSVRAGGDEQYF | TGTGCCAGCAGTTACTCGGTGAGGGCAGGGGGCGACGAGCAGTACTTC
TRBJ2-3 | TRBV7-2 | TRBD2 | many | CASSLTAGGITDTQYF | TGTGCCAGCAGCTTGACAGCGGGAGGTATCACAGATACGCAGTATTTT
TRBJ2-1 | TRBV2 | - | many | CASSETLAGEDEQFF | TGTGCCAGCAGTGAAACTCTAGCCGGCGAGGACGAGCAGTTCTTC